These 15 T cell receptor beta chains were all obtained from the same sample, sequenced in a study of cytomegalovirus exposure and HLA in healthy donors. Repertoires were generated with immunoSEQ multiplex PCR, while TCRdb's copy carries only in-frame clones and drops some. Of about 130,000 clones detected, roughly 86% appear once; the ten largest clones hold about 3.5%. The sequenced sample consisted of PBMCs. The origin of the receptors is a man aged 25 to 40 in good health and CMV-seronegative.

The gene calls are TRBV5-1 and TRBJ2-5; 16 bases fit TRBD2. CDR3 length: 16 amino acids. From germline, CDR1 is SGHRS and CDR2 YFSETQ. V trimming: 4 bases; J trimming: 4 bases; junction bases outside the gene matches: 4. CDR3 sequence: CASSPGLAGGRETQYF. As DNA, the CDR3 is TGCGCCAGCAGCCCGGGACTAGCGGGGGGGAGAGAGACCCAGTACTTC.

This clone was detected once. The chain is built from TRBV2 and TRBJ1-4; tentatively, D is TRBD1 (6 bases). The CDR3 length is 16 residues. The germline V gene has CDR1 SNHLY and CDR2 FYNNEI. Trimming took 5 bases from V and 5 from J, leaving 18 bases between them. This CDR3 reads CASSPFYRELNEKLFF. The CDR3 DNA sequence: TGTGCCAGCAGTCCCTTCTACAGGGAACTAAATGAAAAACTGTTTTTT.

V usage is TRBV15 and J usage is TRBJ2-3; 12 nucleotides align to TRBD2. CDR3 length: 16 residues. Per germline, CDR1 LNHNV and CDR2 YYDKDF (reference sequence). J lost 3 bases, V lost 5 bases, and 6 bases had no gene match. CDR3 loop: CATSLTSGGLTDTQYF. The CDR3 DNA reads TGTGCCACCAGCCTCACTAGCGGGGGGCTAACAGATACGCAGTATTTT.

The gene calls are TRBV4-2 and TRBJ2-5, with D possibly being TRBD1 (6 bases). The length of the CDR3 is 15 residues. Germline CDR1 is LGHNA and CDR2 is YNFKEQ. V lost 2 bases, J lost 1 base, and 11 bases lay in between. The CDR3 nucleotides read TGTGCCAGCAGCCAAATCGGACAGCGCCAAGAGACCCAGTACTTC. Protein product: CASSQIGQRQETQYF.

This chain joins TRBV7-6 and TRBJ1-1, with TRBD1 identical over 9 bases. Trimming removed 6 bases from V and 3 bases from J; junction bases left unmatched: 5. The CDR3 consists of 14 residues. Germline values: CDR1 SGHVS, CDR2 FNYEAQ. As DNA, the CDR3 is TGTGCCAGCAGTAAACGGACAGGGGACACTGAAGCTTTCTTT. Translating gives CASSKRTGDTEAFF.

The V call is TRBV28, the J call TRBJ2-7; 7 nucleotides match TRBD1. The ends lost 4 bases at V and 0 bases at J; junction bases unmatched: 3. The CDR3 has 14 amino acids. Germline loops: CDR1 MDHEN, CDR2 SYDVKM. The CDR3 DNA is TGTGCCAGCAGTTCAGGGGGTAGCTCCTACGAGCAGTACTTC. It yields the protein CASSSGGSSYEQYF. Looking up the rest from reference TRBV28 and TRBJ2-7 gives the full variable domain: DVKVTQSSRYLVKRTGEKVFLECVQDMDHENMFWYRQDPGLGLRLIYFSYDVKMKEKGDIPEGYSVSREKKERFSLILESASTNQTSMYLCASSSGGSSYEQYFGPGTRLTVT.

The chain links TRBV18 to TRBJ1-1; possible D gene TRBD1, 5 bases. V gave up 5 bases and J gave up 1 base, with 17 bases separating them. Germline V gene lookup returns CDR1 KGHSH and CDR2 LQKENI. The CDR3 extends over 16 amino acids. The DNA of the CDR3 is TGTGCCAGCTCAATTCTACTGGGGGGGAAGAACACTGAAGCTTTCTTT. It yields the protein CASSILLGGKNTEAFF.

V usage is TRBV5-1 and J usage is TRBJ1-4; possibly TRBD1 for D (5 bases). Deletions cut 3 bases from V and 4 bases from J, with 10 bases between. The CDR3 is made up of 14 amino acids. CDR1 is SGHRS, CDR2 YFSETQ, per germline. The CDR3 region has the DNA TGCGCCAGCAGCTCCCGCGGGGGTAATGAAAAACTGTTTTTT. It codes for CASSSRGGNEKLFF.

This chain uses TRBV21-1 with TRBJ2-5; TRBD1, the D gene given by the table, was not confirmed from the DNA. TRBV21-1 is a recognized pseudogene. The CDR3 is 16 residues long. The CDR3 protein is CASSKGQGNGQETQYF. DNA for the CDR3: TGTGCCAGCAGCAAAGGACAGGGTAACGGCCAAGAGACCCAGTACTTC.

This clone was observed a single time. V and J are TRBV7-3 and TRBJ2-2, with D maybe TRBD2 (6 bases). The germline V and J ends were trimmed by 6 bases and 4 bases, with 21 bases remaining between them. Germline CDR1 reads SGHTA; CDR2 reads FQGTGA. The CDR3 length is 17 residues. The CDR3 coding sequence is TGTGCCAGCAGTTCCGTGGCCGTGGCGGGACTCACCGGGGAGCTGTTTTTT. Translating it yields CASSSVAVAGLTGELFF.

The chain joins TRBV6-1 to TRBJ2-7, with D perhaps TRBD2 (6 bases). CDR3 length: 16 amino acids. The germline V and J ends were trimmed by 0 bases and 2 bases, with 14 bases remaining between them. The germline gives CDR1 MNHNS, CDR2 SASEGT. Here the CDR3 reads CASSEAILRGPYEQYF. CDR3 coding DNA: TGTGCCAGCAGTGAAGCTATCCTGCGGGGCCCCTACGAGCAGTACTTC.

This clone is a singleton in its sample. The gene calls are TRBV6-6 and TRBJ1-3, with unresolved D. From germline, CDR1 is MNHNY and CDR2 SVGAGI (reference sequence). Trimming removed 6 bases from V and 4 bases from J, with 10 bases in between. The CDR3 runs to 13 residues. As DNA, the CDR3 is TGTGCCAGCAGCCGCCTTGGCGGAAACACCATATATTTT. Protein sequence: CASSRLGGNTIYF.

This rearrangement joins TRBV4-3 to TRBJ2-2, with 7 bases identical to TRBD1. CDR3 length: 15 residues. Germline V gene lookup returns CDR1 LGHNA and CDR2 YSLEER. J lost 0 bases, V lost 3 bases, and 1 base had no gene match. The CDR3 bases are TGCGCCAGCAGCCACGGGACAGCGAACACCGGGGAGCTGTTTTTT. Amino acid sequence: CASSHGTANTGELFF.

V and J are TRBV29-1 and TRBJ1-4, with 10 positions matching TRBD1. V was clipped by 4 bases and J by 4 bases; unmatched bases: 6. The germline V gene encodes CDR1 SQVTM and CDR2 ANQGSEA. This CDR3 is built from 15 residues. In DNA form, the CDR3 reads TGCAGCGTTGCCCGCGGACAGGGGGTTAATGAAAAACTGTTTTTT. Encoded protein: CSVARGQGVNEKLFF. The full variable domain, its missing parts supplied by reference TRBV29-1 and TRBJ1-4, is SAVISQKPSRDICQRGTSLTIQCQVDSQVTMMFWYRQQPGQSLTLIATANQGSEATYESGFVIDKFPISRPNLTFSTLTVSNMSPEDSSIYLCSVARGQGVNEKLFFGSGTQLSVL.

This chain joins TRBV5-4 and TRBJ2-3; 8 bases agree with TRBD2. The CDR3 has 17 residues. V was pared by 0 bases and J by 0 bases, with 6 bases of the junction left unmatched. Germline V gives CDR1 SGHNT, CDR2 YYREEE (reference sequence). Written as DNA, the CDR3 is TGTGCCAGCAGCTTGGTAGCGGGGTACCCTAGCACAGATACGCAGTATTTT. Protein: CASSLVAGYPSTDTQYF.